This T cell receptor beta chain emerged from a study of control samples from healthy donors and cancer patients. TCRdb's copy holds only in-frame clones and misses some; the assay was immunoSEQ multiplex PCR. The sample holds about 92,000 clones, roughly four fifths seen once. The CDR3 runs 14 residues. Deletions cut 3 bases from V and 1 base from J, with 10 bases between. Germline values: CDR1 MRHNA, CDR2 SNTAGT. The source material was blood. The clonotype comes from a woman aged 55-69 years in good health. This chain joins TRBV6-4 and TRBJ2-7; D may be TRBD1 (6 bases). CDR3 sequence: CASSEPDRSYEQYF. DNA of the CDR3: TGTGCCAGCAGTGAACCGGACAGATCCTACGAGCAGTACTTC.